This record concerns one T cell receptor (beta chain) sequence. The antigen is undetermined. TCRdb passed the reads through MiXCR, listing each CDR3 protein once. Here the sample spans some 680,000 distinct CDR3 sequences, 35% being singletons. The sample is drawn from a study of T cell repertoires in cytomegalovirus infection. General study results and limits: Using cumulative public TCR beta family frequency, the authors identified those who carried CMV together with the relevant HLA.

The CDR3 contains 15 residues. V dropped 1 base and J dropped 4 bases, with 8 bases sitting between them. Germline V CDR1 and CDR2: SGHVS, FNYEAQ. V is TRBV7-6 and J is TRBJ1-6, with D maybe TRBD1 (6 bases). The sample consisted of PBMCs. The TCR comes from a human donor in good health (CMV status not recorded). Some clones in this sample may be carry-over from other donors' samples. In DNA form, the CDR3 reads TGTGCCAGCAGCTTAGAGGACAGATATAATTCACCCCTCCACTTT. As protein: CASSLEDRYNSPLHF.